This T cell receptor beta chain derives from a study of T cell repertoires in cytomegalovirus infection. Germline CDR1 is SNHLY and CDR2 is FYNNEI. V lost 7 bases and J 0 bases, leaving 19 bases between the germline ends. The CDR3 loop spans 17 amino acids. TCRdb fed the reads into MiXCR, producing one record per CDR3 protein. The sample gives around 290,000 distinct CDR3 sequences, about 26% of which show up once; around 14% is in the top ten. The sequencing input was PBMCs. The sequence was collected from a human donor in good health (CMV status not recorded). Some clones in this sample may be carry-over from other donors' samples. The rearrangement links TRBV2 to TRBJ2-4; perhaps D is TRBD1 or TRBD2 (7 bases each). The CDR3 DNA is TGTGCCAGCATAAGGGGGCTAGCGGCCTTAGCCAAAAACATTCAGTACTTC. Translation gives CASIRGLAALAKNIQYF.